Sequencing of this T cell receptor beta chain was carried out in a study of vaccination effects on CD4 cells after COVID-19. Trimming left V 3 bases short and J 8 bases short, with 19 bases between. This CDR3 spans 15 amino acids. In germline, CDR1 is SEHNR, CDR2 FQNEAQ (reference sequence). Worth noting for this clone: The antigen remains unidentified.

The table came from immunoSEQ multiplex PCR; TCRdb's copy has only in-frame clones and leaves some out. The repertoire consists of approximately 78,000 clones, with about 81% occurring once and the leading ten covering about 1.2%. Antigen-specific CD4+ T cells were expanded with viral peptide pools in the ViraFEST assay before sequencing. Cells that had been cultured for 10 days were the source of isolated CD4+ T cells. Two doses of BNT162b2 or mRNA-1273 vaccine were administered to participants. Vaccine recipients had no previous SARS-CoV-2 infection; their nucleocapsid antibodies were negative. Cells had half their medium changed to IL-2 medium on days 3 and 7.

The receptor comes from a human donor who received a COVID-19 vaccine. The genes are TRBV7-9 and TRBJ1-2; D gene ambiguous. The sequencing here drew on CD4+ T cells from PBMCs cultured with HCoV-229E spike peptides, taken after COVID-19 vaccination. In nucleotides, the CDR3 is TGTGCCAGCAGCTTGAAGAAAAGCGATATGGGCGGCTACACCTTC. Encoded protein: CASSLKKSDMGGYTF.